This TCR beta chain was sequenced during a study of cytomegalovirus exposure and HLA in healthy donors. Vbeta (60) and Jbeta (13) primers were used in the PCR. TCRdb's table, derived via immunoSEQ multiplex PCR, lists solely in-frame clones and lacks some. The sample shows about 120,000 clones, 82% of them seen only once. The CDR3 sequence is 16 residues long. Germline V gene lookup returns CDR1 SEHNR and CDR2 FQNEAQ (reference sequence). The V segment lost 4 bases and the J segment 5 bases; nucleotides outside the gene matches: 13. The chain employs TRBV7-9 and TRBJ1-1; 7 bases fit TRBD1. The TCR originated in a woman aged 18-35 years in good health and CMV-seronegative. Sequenced: PBMCs. CDR3 DNA sequence: TGTGCCAGCAGCTCAACCGGACAGGTTCGAGGGACTGAAGCTTTCTTT. Translated, it gives CASSSTGQVRGTEAFF.